The 26 T cell receptor beta chains below come from one sample, sequenced in a study of shared clonotypes between healthy human individuals. The table came from immunoSEQ multiplex PCR; TCRdb's copy has only in-frame clones and leaves some out. The sample consists of 2 million or so clones, approximately 95% of them appearing once. Naive CD8 populations comprised CD45RO-negative cells positively selected for CCR7, excluding terminally differentiated effector memory CD45RA+ cells. Sequencing was done on a sample of naive CD8+ T cells sorted from blood. These receptors all come from a man younger than 35 in good health.

This clone was observed a handful of times. This sequence joins TRBV19 and TRBJ1-2; no clear D. Trimming took 2 bases from V and 3 from J, leaving 7 bases between them. The CDR3 spans 13 residues. Germline V gives CDR1 LNHDA, CDR2 SQIVND (reference sequence). The CDR3, as DNA: TGTGCCAGTAGTATACAGGATCACTATGGCTACACCTTC. Translating it yields CASSIQDHYGYTF.

About this clone: The sample contains more than one DNA sequence encoding this CDR3. The rearrangement uses TRBV27 and TRBJ2-7; D gene uncertain. The germline gives CDR1 MNHEY, CDR2 SMNVEV (reference sequence). The V gene lost 5 bases and the J gene lost 3 bases, with 11 bases spanning the gap. This CDR3 spans 13 amino acids. Here the CDR3 reads CASSLGRSYEQYF. CDR3 bases: TGTGCCAGCAGTCTCGGACGGAGCTACGAGCAGTACTTC.

The chain joins TRBV4-3 to TRBJ2-1; possible D gene TRBD2, 6 bases. Between the trimmed V and J ends, which lost 1 base and 5 bases, there was a span of 18 bases. The CDR3 runs 17 residues. Looked up from germline, CDR1 is LGHNA and CDR2 is YSLEER. DNA for the CDR3: TGCGCCAGCAGCCAAGTGGCTTGGAGGGCCCTCGACAATGAGCAGTTCTTC. It is translated as CASSQVAWRALDNEQFF.

This clone was picked up one time. This chain uses TRBV4-1 with TRBJ2-5; TRBD1 matches at 9 bases. Germline trimming cut 1 base from V and 8 bases from J; bases unmatched to any gene: 5. CDR3 length equals 14 residues. The germline gives CDR1 MGHRA, CDR2 YSYEKL. The CDR3 is CASSQAQGAVTQYF. CDR3 in DNA: TGCGCCAGCAGCCAAGCACAGGGGGCGGTAACCCAGTACTTC.

This clone appeared once. The gene calls are TRBV30 and TRBJ2-1; tentatively, D is TRBD2 (6 bases). Between the trimmed V and J ends, which lost 5 bases and 7 bases, there was a span of 12 bases. Germline V gene data show CDR1 as GTSNPN and CDR2 as SVGIG (reference sequence). CDR3 length: 12 residues. Here the CDR3 DNA reads TGTGCCTGGGAGTCCGGAGGGAATGAGCAGTTCTTC. Translating it yields CAWESGGNEQFF.

For this clone: This same CDR3 is encoded by further DNA sequences in the sample. V gene TRBV27 combines with J gene TRBJ2-6, with D maybe TRBD1 (6 bases). CDR1 is MNHEY, CDR2 SMNVEV, per germline (reference sequence). The CDR3 spans 16 residues. V lost 3 bases and J lost 0, with 9 bases in between. The CDR3 region has the DNA TGTGCCAGCAGTTTGACAGGTCCCTCTGGGGCCAACGTCCTGACTTTC. Protein sequence: CASSLTGPSGANVLTF.

The J gene is TRBJ2-1, the V gene TRBV6-6; D could derive from TRBD1 or TRBD2 (5 bases each). V lost 6 bases to trimming and J lost 2 bases, with 11 bases between them. The CDR3 contains 14 residues. CDR1 and CDR2 from the germline V gene are MNHNY and SVGAGI (reference sequence). The DNA of the CDR3 is TGTGCCAGCAGACCCGGGACGGCCTACAATGAGCAGTTCTTC. It encodes CASRPGTAYNEQFF.

The chain joins TRBV7-8 to TRBJ1-5; 7 bases are shared with TRBD1. This CDR3 has 14 amino acids. V gave up 5 bases and J gave up 6 bases; unmatched junction bases: 7. In germline, CDR1 is SGHVS, CDR2 FQNEAQ. The CDR3 coding sequence is TGTGCCAGCAGCCCAAAGGGGGCTGGTCAGCCCCAGCATTTT. This gives the protein CASSPKGAGQPQHF.

V is TRBV5-4 and J is TRBJ1-3, with TRBD1 as a possible D gene (5 bases). CDR3 length: 17 amino acids. Trimming left V 2 bases short and J 0 bases short, with 15 bases between. CDR1 and CDR2 (germline): SGHNT, YYREEE (reference sequence). The CDR3 DNA reads as TGTGCCAGCAGCTTTGTTGGGGGACCAGGCTCTGGAAACACCATATATTTT. It translates to CASSFVGGPGSGNTIYF.

The V gene is TRBV9, the J gene TRBJ1-2; D is uncertain. Germline assignment: CDR1 SGDLS and CDR2 YYNGEE. Trimming removed 4 bases from V and 6 bases from J, with 16 bases in between. The CDR3 is made up of 14 amino acids. The CDR3 here is CASSPLGYTDGYTF. CDR3 sequence (DNA): TGTGCCAGCAGCCCTCTCGGCTATACGGATGGCTACACCTTC.

Here the CDR3 DNA reads TGTGCCAGCAGTGAAGTGGGTCAAGCAACCTACGAGCAGTACTTC. Its protein product is CASSEVGQATYEQYF. The chain combines TRBV2 with TRBJ2-7; D uncertain. This CDR3 has 15 residues. Trimming cost V 1 base and J 2 bases, with 12 bases left between them. Looked up from germline, CDR1 is SNHLY and CDR2 is FYNNEI.

This chain joins TRBV28 and TRBJ1-6; D is unresolved. The V end lost 4 bases, the J end lost 7 bases, and 8 bases lay between the germline ends. The length of the CDR3 is 13 residues. Germline CDR1 MDHEN, CDR2 SYDVKM. Here the CDR3 reads CASSSEENSPLHF. The CDR3 coding sequence is TGTGCCAGCAGTTCAGAAGAGAATTCACCCCTCCACTTT.

Note on this clone: Possible read error: a much larger clone is one base away. V usage is TRBV13 and J usage is TRBJ1-1, with no clear D. The CDR3 length is 11 residues. V was trimmed by 2 bases and J by 4 bases, leaving 2 bases between them. CDR1 is PRHDT, CDR2 FYEKMQ, per germline (reference sequence). The CDR3 loop is CASSLSTEAFF. Written as DNA, the CDR3 is TGTGCCAGCAGCTTATCCACTGAAGCTTTCTTT.

CDR3 region: CASSPQGWDNSPLHF. CDR3 in DNA: TGTGCCAGCAGCCCACAGGGTTGGGATAATTCACCCCTCCACTTT. The chain recombines TRBV27 with TRBJ1-6, with a possible D match to TRBD1 (6 bases). Per germline, CDR1 MNHEY and CDR2 SMNVEV (reference sequence). Trimming took 6 bases from V and 5 from J, leaving 14 bases between them. This CDR3 region has 15 residues.

The chain employs TRBV6-5 and TRBJ2-7, with 8 bases fitting TRBD1. This CDR3 is built from 16 residues. Per the germline V gene, CDR1 is MNHEY and CDR2 is SVGAGI. Germline trimming cut 0 bases from V and 3 bases from J; bases unmatched to any gene: 7. This CDR3 reads CASSYSRTGILYEQYF. The CDR3 DNA sequence: TGTGCCAGCAGTTACTCGCGGACAGGGATACTCTACGAGCAGTACTTC.

V gene TRBV7-8 combines with J gene TRBJ2-1; D unresolved. This CDR3 spans 13 amino acids. V was pared by 5 bases and J by 3 bases, with 8 bases between. Germline CDR1 is SGHVS and CDR2 is FQNEAQ. The CDR3 reads CASSEADYNEQFF. As DNA, the CDR3 is TGTGCCAGCAGCGAGGCAGACTACAATGAGCAGTTCTTC.

V gene TRBV7-9 combines with J gene TRBJ1-2, with 7 bases identical to TRBD1. Germline values: CDR1 SEHNR, CDR2 FQNEAQ (reference sequence). V gave up 8 bases and J gave up 6 bases; unmatched junction bases: 9. The CDR3 has 13 residues. The CDR3 here is CASLLGGTDGYTF. The CDR3, as DNA: TGTGCCAGCCTATTAGGGGGGACAGATGGCTACACCTTC.

This clone was picked up many times. This specimen includes other DNA sequences encoding the same CDR3. V usage is TRBV20-1 and J usage is TRBJ1-2; D remains unclear. The CDR3 runs 9 residues. V lost 6 bases and J lost 3, with 2 bases in between. Per germline, CDR1 DFQATT and CDR2 SNEGSKA (reference sequence). The CDR3 region has the DNA TGCAGTGCATACTATGGCTACACCTTC. It translates to CSAYYGYTF.

The J gene is TRBJ1-3, the V gene TRBV4-1, with unresolved D. The V end lost 1 base, the J end lost 6 bases, and 7 bases lay between the germline ends. Germline values: CDR1 MGHRA, CDR2 YSYEKL. CDR3 length: 13 residues. CDR3: CASSQGAPNTIYF. The CDR3 DNA is TGCGCCAGCAGCCAAGGTGCCCCAAACACCATATATTTT.

CDR3 residues: CASSVSGGRTDTQYF. The CDR3 DNA reads TGTGCCAGCAGCGTTAGCGGGGGGCGCACAGATACGCAGTATTTT. The chain carries TRBV9 and TRBJ2-3; 10 positions agree with TRBD2. Germline assignment: CDR1 SGDLS and CDR2 YYNGEE. This CDR3 region has 15 residues. The V and J ends lost 2 bases and 1 base, in that order; junction bases with no gene match: 1. Using reference TRBV9 and TRBJ2-3 for the parts outside the CDR3, the full variable domain is DSGVTQTPKHLITATGQRVTLRCSPRSGDLSVYWYQQSLDQGLQFLIQYYNGEERAKGNILERFSAQQFPDLHSELNLSSLELGDSALYFCASSVSGGRTDTQYFGPGTRLTVL.

Regarding this clone: One end of the junction fails to match germline, which may point to a read error. The chain recombines TRBV5-5 with TRBJ1-2; D is unresolved. The CDR3 spans 14 residues. The germline gives CDR1 SGHKS, CDR2 YYEKEE (reference sequence). CDR3 in amino acids: CASCLGSGNYGYTF. The CDR3 bases are TGTGCCAGCTGCTTGGGTAGTGGTAACTATGGCTACACCTTC. The variable domain in full, with the rest retrieved from reference TRBV5-5 and TRBJ1-2, is DAGVTQSPTHLIKTRGQQVTLRCSPISGHKSVSWYQQVLGQGPQFIFQYYEKEERGRGNFPDRFSARQFPNYSSELNVNALLLGDSALYLCASCLGSGNYGYTFGSGTRLTVV.

This chain connects TRBV4-1 to TRBJ2-6; a possible D gene is TRBD1 (5 bases). Germline values: CDR1 MGHRA, CDR2 YSYEKL. The ends were cut back, 1 base at V and 0 bases at J, with 19 bases in the middle. There are 20 residues in the CDR3. In DNA, the CDR3 is TGCGCCAGCAGCCAAGCCCAACAGGCTGCCCAAGACTCTGGGGCCAACGTCCTGACTTTC. Protein sequence: CASSQAQQAAQDSGANVLTF.

The rearrangement uses TRBV7-3 and TRBJ2-3, with D possibly being TRBD2 (6 bases). This CDR3 comprises 16 residues. Germline lookup yields CDR1 SGHTA and CDR2 FQGTGA. V was pared by 0 bases and J by 1 base, with 11 bases between. The CDR3 loop reads CASSLTGGGGTDTQYF. CDR3 nucleotides: TGTGCCAGCAGCTTAACCGGCGGCGGGGGCACAGATACGCAGTATTTT.

V and J are TRBV13 and TRBJ1-1; 7 positions match TRBD1. From germline, CDR1 is PRHDT and CDR2 FYEKMQ (reference sequence). The CDR3 is 12 amino acids. With V trimmed by 10 bases and J by 0 bases, 2 bases remained unmatched. The CDR3 spells CATGQLNTEAFF. In DNA form, the CDR3 reads TGTGCCACGGGACAGTTGAACACTGAAGCTTTCTTT.

This clone was counted only a few times. The chain recombines TRBV15 with TRBJ2-7; 10 positions agree with TRBD2. Germline loops: CDR1 LNHNV, CDR2 YYDKDF (reference sequence). This CDR3 is 17 amino acids long. V dropped 1 base and J dropped 5; count of bases not matched to a gene: 11. The CDR3 DNA follows: TGTGCCACCAGCAGAGGATGGGGCAGCGGGAGGGGGCACGAGCAGTACTTC. This sequence encodes CATSRGWGSGRGHEQYF.

This clone was counted once. The chain has TRBV18 and TRBJ1-2; the D gene is possibly TRBD1 (6 bases). CDR1 is KGHSH, CDR2 LQKENI, per germline. The CDR3 contains 14 residues. Trimming cost V 4 bases and J 3 bases, with 12 bases left between them. CDR3 loop: CASSQQGLDYGYTF. CDR3 nucleotide sequence: TGTGCCAGCTCACAACAGGGTCTGGACTATGGCTACACCTTC.